These T cell receptor beta chains were read from a single sample in a study of blood T cell repertoires in COVID-19. Only in-frame clones appear in the TCRdb table, and some are missing; sequencing was by immunoSEQ multiplex PCR. The table has about 36,000 clones, 60% to 85% seen once; the top ten hold roughly 2%. Sequencing was performed on peripheral blood. Receptors originate from a man aged 60-69 years with active COVID-19. CDR3s include the opening cysteine and the closing phenylalanine or tryptophan. The order of the fields is CDR3 length, V gene, clone size, D gene, J gene, CDR3 DNA, CDR3 protein. D genes are given only for firm matches. Expanded clones are given a class, and other clones once, few, many or no size at all.

>15|TRBV5-1|-|TRBD1|TRBJ1-4
TGCGCCAGCAGCAAACAGGGGGCAGGTGTCGAAAAACTGTTTTTT
CASSKQGAGVEKLFF
>14|TRBV21-1|-|-|TRBJ2-1
TGTGCCAGCAGCAATCAGGGACATTCTCATGAGCAGTTCTTC
CASSNQGHSHEQFF
>17|TRBV4-3|-|-|TRBJ2-2
TGCGCCAGCAGCCAAGAGGGGGGGCTCGACGAAACCGGGGAGCTGTTTTTT
CASSQEGGLDETGELFF
>15|TRBV28|few|TRBD1|TRBJ1-2
TGTGCCAGCAGCTATATCTCCGGGACAGGGGTTGGCTACACCTTC
CASSYISGTGVGYTF
>16|TRBV20-1|once|-|TRBJ2-7
TGCAGTGCTAGTCCTCCCCCAAAGGGGATGACCTACGAGCAGTACTTC
CSASPPPKGMTYEQYF
>14|TRBV14|-|TRBD2|TRBJ2-7
TGTGCCAGCAGCGACGGGACTAATCTCTACGAGCAGTACTTC
CASSDGTNLYEQYF
>13|TRBV6-5|-|TRBD1|TRBJ1-2
TGTGCCAGCAGAACCACAGGGGGGTATGGCTACACCTTC
CASRTTGGYGYTF
>12|TRBV29-1|-|TRBD1|TRBJ1-2
TGCAGCGGAGCAGACAGGGGGAATGGCTACACCTTC
CSGADRGNGYTF
>14|TRBV14|few|TRBD1|TRBJ2-2
TGTGCCAGCTGCGGACAGGGCGGGACCGGGGAGCTGTTTTTT
CASCGQGGTGELFF
>17|TRBV5-1|few|TRBD1|TRBJ1-2
TGCGCCAGCAGCTGGGGACAGGGGGCCCCCAGTAGCTATGGCTACACCTTC
CASSWGQGAPSSYGYTF
>15|TRBV29-1|-|TRBD2|TRBJ2-3
TGCAGCGTTGGATACGGACTAGCGGGAGCGGATACGCAGTATTTT
CSVGYGLAGADTQYF
>15|TRBV9|-|TRBD1|TRBJ1-4
TGTGCCAGCAGCCAGACAGGGCACACTAATGAAAAACTGTTTTTT
CASSQTGHTNEKLFF
>15|TRBV11-2|-|TRBD2|TRBJ2-5
TGTGCCAGCAGCTCCGGACTAGCGGGACACGGGACCCAGTACTTC
CASSSGLAGHGTQYF
>14|TRBV10-1|few|TRBD1|TRBJ1-3
TGCGCCAGCGCCCGGGACAGGGCTGGAAACACCATATATTTT
CASARDRAGNTIYF
>15|TRBV5-1|-|-|TRBJ1-1
TGCGCCAGCAGCGAACTCTCAGCAGGGAACACTGAAGCTTTCTTT
CASSELSAGNTEAFF
>14|TRBV7-2|-|TRBD1|TRBJ1-1
TGTGCCAGCAGCGCTAGACAGGGTAAGACTGAAGCTTTCTTT
CASSARQGKTEAFF
>16|TRBV2|-|-|TRBJ1-5
TGTGCCAGCAGCAGAAACTTGGCAGGGTTGAATCAGCCCCAGCATTTT
CASSRNLAGLNQPQHF
>15|TRBV6-5|once|-|TRBJ2-5
TGTGCCAGCAGTCCACGGGGACTTACTTTAGATACCCAGTACTTC
CASSPRGLTLDTQYF
>16|TRBV19|-|TRBD2|TRBJ2-3
TGTGCCAGTAACCCCTCAGCGGGGTCACGCGCAGATACGCAGTATTTT
CASNPSAGSRADTQYF
>12|TRBV29-1|-|TRBD1|TRBJ2-1
TGCAGCGCTGGACAGGGGTCGGGTGAGCAGTTCTTC
CSAGQGSGEQFF
>13|TRBV2|-|TRBD1|TRBJ1-1
TGTGCCAGCAGAGTCGACAGGGACACTGAAGCTTTCTTT
CASRVDRDTEAFF
>15|TRBV9|-|TRBD2|TRBJ2-5
TGTGCCAGCAGCTTTGGGACTAGCGGGGAAGAGACCCAGTACTTC
CASSFGTSGEETQYF
>16|TRBV6-6|once|TRBD2|TRBJ2-1
TGTGCCAGCAGTTACTCGGTAGCGGGGGGCTACAATGAGCAGTTCTTC
CASSYSVAGGYNEQFF
>14|TRBV27|-|TRBD1|TRBJ1-5
TGTGCCAGCAGGAGGACAGGGGGCAATCAGCCCCAGCATTTT
CASRRTGGNQPQHF
>16|TRBV18|-|TRBD1|TRBJ2-1
TGTGCCAGCTCACCACTTCGGGGACAGGGGGGCAATGAGCAGTTCTTC
CASSPLRGQGGNEQFF
>14|TRBV28|-|TRBD1|TRBJ1-2
TGTGCCAGCAGTTTAATACAGGGGGCGATTGGCTACACCTTC
CASSLIQGAIGYTF
>14|TRBV6-6|-|-|TRBJ1-5
TGTGCCAGCAGTTACCCCGAAGGGGTTCAGCCCCAGCATTTT
CASSYPEGVQPQHF
>15|TRBV5-1|once|TRBD1|TRBJ1-1
TGCGCCAGCAGCCCTCTCGGGACAGGTAACACTGAAGCTTTCTTT
CASSPLGTGNTEAFF
>17|TRBV30|-|TRBD2|TRBJ2-3
TGTGCCTGGAGGGGACTAGCGGGGGGGCCGAGTGCGGATACGCAGTATTTT
CAWRGLAGGPSADTQYF
>13|TRBV6-5|-|TRBD1|TRBJ2-7
TGTGCCAGCAGGGACAGGCGGTCCTACGAGCAGTACTTC
CASRDRRSYEQYF
>15|TRBV5-1|-|TRBD2|TRBJ2-7
TGCGCCAGCAGCTTAGCGGGAGGGCCTTTCAACGAGCAGTACTTC
CASSLAGGPFNEQYF
>16|TRBV9|-|TRBD2|TRBJ2-3
TGTGCCAGCAGCGTACGACTAGCGGGGATAACAGATACGCAGTATTTT
CASSVRLAGITDTQYF
>16|TRBV9|once|TRBD1|TRBJ1-1
TGTGCCAGCAGCGAGGGGGGGACAGGGCTGAACACTGAAGCTTTCTTT
CASSEGGTGLNTEAFF
>15|TRBV5-1|-|-|TRBJ2-3
TGCGCCAGCAGCTTGGGTTCCTCCCTCACAGATACGCAGTATTTT
CASSLGSSLTDTQYF
>11|TRBV19|-|TRBD2|TRBJ2-7
TGTGCCAGCGCGGGGGTCTACGAGCAGTACTTC
CASAGVYEQYF
>14|TRBV7-2|-|TRBD1|TRBJ1-2
TGTGCCAGCAGCCCGGGACAGACCTTCTATGGCTACACCTTC
CASSPGQTFYGYTF
>13|TRBV4-3|-|-|TRBJ1-2
TGCGCCAGCAGCCAAGGGCCGTCCTATGGCTACACCTTC
CASSQGPSYGYTF
>14|TRBV7-3|-|TRBD2|TRBJ2-1
TGTGCCAGCAGCTTTGGTAGCGGGAGCGGTGAGCAGTTCTTC
CASSFGSGSGEQFF
>16|TRBV9|few|-|TRBJ1-3
TGTGCCAGCAGCCATCCTGACAGTGACCCTGGAAACACCATATATTTT
CASSHPDSDPGNTIYF
>15|TRBV5-1|-|TRBD1|TRBJ1-2
TGCGCCAGCAGCTTGGCCCGACAGGGACTGGATGGCTACACCTTC
CASSLARQGLDGYTF
>17|TRBV7-9|-|TRBD1|TRBJ1-6
TGTGCCAGCAGCTTAGCCCTCACGGGACAGGGTAATTCACCCCTCCACTTT
CASSLALTGQGNSPLHF
>11|TRBV7-3|-|-|TRBJ2-1
TGTGCCAGCAGCTTCGGGGATGAGCAGTTCTTC
CASSFGDEQFF
>12|TRBV7-9|-|-|TRBJ1-6
TGTGCCAGCAGTTCAGGGAATTCACCCCTCCACTTT
CASSSGNSPLHF
>16|TRBV4-1|-|TRBD1|TRBJ1-2
TGCGCCAGCAGCCAAGTTCGGACAGGGGGTAACTATGGCTACACCTTC
CASSQVRTGGNYGYTF
>15|TRBV18|-|-|TRBJ1-1
TGTGCCAGCTCACCACGGAGTCCCCGGGGGACTGAAGCTTTCTTT
CASSPRSPRGTEAFF
>14|TRBV5-8|once|-|TRBJ1-2
TGTGCCAGCAGCTACCCTCAGGGAGGCAGCGGCTACACCTTC
CASSYPQGGSGYTF
>20|TRBV11-2|few|TRBD2|TRBJ2-5
TGTGCCAGCAGCTTAGATCCCACTTCCTTAGCGGGAGGGCCGGGGGAGACCCAGTACTTC
CASSLDPTSLAGGPGETQYF
>13|TRBV9|-|-|TRBJ1-1
TGTGCCAGCAGCGTAGCAGTGAACACTGAAGCTTTCTTT
CASSVAVNTEAFF
>15|TRBV5-4|once|TRBD2|TRBJ2-1
TGTGCCAGCAGCTCCCTAGCGGGAGTTGGTAATGAGCAGTTCTTC
CASSSLAGVGNEQFF
>16|TRBV4-3|-|TRBD2|TRBJ2-3
TGCGCCAGCAGCCTTCTAGCGGGAGAAGGAACAGATACGCAGTATTTT
CASSLLAGEGTDTQYF
>13|TRBV6-5|-|-|TRBJ1-1
TGTGCCAGCAGCGCCCGGGGTCATGATGAAGCTTTCTTT
CASSARGHDEAFF
>15|TRBV5-1|-|-|TRBJ1-6
TGCGCCAGCAGCTTGGCCGGCAGGGATCGCTCACCCCTCCACTTT
CASSLAGRDRSPLHF
>13|TRBV29-1|-|TRBD1|TRBJ1-1
TGCAGCGCTAAAACAGGGGATATCACTGAAGCTTTCTTT
CSAKTGDITEAFF
>15|TRBV5-4|-|TRBD2|TRBJ2-1
TGTGCCAGCAGCTTAGGCGGGGGGGCTTACAATGAGCAGTTCTTC
CASSLGGGAYNEQFF
>16|TRBV9|-|TRBD2|TRBJ2-1
TGTGCCAGCAGCCCCAGACTAGCGGAGAAAGCGGGTGAGCAGTTCTTC
CASSPRLAEKAGEQFF
>12|TRBV6-5|-|-|TRBJ2-5
TGTGCCAGCCGGATTGGAGAAGAGACCCAGTACTTC
CASRIGEETQYF
>14|TRBV30|few|TRBD1|TRBJ1-2
TGTGCCTGGAAACCCCGGGACAGGGAATATGGCTACACCTTC
CAWKPRDREYGYTF
>13|TRBV19|-|TRBD1|TRBJ1-5
TGTGCCAGTAGTCTGACAGGGGTCGAGCCCCAGCATTTT
CASSLTGVEPQHF
>15|TRBV7-3|once|-|TRBJ2-2
TGTGCCAGCAGCTTAGGGACTGCAAACACCGGGGAGCTGTTTTTT
CASSLGTANTGELFF
>15|TRBV5-8|-|TRBD1|TRBJ1-6
TGTGCCAGCAGCCCTGCCGGGACAGGGAATTCACCCCTCCACTTT
CASSPAGTGNSPLHF